Sequencing of this TCR beta chain was carried out in a study of T cell changes during pregnancy in multiple sclerosis. Sequencing was performed with immunoSEQ multiplex PCR; in TCRdb, only in-frame clones are kept and a portion is missing. The sample lists 55,000 to 80,000 clones; roughly 92% were seen once. Germline V gene data show CDR1 as MNHEY and CDR2 as SMNVEV (reference sequence). Trimming cost V 5 bases and J 9 bases; bases outside gene matches: 7. The CDR3 runs 14 residues. This material consisted of CD8+ T cells from peripheral blood mononuclear cells, taken in the second trimester of pregnancy. This sequence was found in a female donor with multiple sclerosis, enrolled in a pregnancy study. The chain recombines TRBV27 with TRBJ2-1; 10 bases agree with TRBD1. CDR3 residues: CASSILGQGTEQFF. For the CDR3, the DNA is TGTGCCAGCAGTATCCTGGGACAGGGGACTGAGCAGTTCTTC.